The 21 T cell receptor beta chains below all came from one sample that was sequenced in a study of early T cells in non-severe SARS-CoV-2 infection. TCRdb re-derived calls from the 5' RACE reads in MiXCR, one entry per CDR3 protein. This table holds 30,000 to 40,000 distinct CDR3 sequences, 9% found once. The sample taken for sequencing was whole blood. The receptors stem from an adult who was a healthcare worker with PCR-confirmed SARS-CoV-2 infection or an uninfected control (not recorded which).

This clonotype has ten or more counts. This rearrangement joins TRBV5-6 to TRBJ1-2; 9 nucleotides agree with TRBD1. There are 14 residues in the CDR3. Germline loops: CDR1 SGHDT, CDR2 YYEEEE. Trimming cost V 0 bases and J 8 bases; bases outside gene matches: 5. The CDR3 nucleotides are TGTGCCAGCAGCTTGGAACAGGGGGCTAAGGGCTACACCTTC. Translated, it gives CASSLEQGAKGYTF.

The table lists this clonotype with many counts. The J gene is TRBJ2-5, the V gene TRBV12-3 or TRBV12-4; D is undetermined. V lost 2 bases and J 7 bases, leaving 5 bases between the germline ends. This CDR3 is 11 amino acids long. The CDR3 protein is CASSLLGTQYF. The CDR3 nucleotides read TGTGCCAGCAGTTTACTTGGGACCCAGTACTTC.

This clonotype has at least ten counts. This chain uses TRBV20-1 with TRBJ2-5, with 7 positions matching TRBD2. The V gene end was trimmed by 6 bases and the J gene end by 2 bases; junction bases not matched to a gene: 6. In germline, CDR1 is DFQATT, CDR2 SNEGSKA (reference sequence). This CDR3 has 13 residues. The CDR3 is CSARLALQETQYF. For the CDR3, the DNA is TGCAGTGCCCGACTAGCCTTACAAGAGACCCAGTACTTC.

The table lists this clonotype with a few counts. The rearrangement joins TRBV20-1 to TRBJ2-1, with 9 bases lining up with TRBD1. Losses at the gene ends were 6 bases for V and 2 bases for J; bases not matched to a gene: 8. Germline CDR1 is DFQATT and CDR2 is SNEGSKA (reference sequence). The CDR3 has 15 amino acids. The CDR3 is CSAIHNRGPYNEQFF. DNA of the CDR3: TGCAGTGCCATTCATAACAGGGGGCCCTACAATGAGCAGTTCTTC.

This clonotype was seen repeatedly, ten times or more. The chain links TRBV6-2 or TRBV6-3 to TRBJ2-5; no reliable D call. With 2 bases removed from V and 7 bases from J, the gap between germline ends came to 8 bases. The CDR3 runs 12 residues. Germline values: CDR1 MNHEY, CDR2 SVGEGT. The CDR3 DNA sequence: TGTGCCAGCAGTTACCGGCGGAGGACCCAGTACTTC. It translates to CASSYRRRTQYF.

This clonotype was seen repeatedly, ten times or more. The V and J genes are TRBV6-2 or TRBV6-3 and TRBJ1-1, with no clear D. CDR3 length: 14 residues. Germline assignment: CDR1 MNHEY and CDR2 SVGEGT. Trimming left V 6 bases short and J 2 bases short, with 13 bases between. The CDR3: CASRNDARNTEAFF. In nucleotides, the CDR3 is TGTGCCAGCAGGAACGATGCCAGAAACACTGAAGCTTTCTTT.

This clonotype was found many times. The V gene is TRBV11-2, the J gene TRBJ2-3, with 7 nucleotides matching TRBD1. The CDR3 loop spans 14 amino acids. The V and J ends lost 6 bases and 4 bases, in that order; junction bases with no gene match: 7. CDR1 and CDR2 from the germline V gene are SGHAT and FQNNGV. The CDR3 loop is CASRKTGFADTQYF. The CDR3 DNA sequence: TGTGCCAGCAGAAAGACAGGGTTCGCAGATACGCAGTATTTT.

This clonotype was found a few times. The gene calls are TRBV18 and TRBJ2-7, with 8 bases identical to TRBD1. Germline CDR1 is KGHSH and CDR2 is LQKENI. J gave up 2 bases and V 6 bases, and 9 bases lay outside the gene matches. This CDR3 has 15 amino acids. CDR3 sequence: CASSRPDRAPYEQYF. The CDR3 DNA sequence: TGTGCCAGCTCTCGGCCGGACAGGGCACCCTACGAGCAGTACTTC.

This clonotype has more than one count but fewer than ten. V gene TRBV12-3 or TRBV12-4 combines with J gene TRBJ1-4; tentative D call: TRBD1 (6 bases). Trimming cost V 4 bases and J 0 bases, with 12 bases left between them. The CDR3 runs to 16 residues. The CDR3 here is CASSSQGLATNEKLFF. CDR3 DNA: TGTGCCAGCAGTTCACAGGGACTTGCAACTAATGAAAAACTGTTTTTT.

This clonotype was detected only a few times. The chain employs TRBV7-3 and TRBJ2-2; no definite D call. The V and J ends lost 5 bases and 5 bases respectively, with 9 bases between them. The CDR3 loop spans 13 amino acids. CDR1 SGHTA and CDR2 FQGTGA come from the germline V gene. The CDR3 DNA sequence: TGTGCCAGCAGCCCCTCAACAACCGGGGAGCTGTTTTTT. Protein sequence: CASSPSTTGELFF.

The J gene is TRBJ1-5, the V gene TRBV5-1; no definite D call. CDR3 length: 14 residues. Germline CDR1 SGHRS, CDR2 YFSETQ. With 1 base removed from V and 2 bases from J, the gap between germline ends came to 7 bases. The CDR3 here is CASSLSLGNQPQHF. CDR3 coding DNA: TGCGCCAGCAGCTTGTCGTTGGGCAATCAGCCCCAGCATTTT.

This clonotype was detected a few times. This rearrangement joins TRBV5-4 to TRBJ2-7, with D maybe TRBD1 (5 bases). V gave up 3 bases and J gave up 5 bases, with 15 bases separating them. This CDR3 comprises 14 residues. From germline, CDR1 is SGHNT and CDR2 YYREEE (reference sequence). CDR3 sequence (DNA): TGTGCCAGCAGCTCCGCAGGGTGGGTCGACGAGCAGTACTTC. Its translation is CASSSAGWVDEQYF. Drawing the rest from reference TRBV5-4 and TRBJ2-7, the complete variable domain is ETGVTQSPTHLIKTRGQQVTLRCSSQSGHNTVSWYQQALGQGPQFIFQYYREEENGRGNFPPRFSGLQFPNYSSELNVNALELDDSALYLCASSSAGWVDEQYFGPGTRLTVT.

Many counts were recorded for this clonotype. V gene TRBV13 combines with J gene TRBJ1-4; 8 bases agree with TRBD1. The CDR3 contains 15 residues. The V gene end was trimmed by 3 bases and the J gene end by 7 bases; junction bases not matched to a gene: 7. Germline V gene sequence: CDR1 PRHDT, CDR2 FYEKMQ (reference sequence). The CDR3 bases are TGTGCCAGCAGCTTGCAGACAGGGGCGGGTGAAAAACTGTTTTTT. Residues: CASSLQTGAGEKLFF.

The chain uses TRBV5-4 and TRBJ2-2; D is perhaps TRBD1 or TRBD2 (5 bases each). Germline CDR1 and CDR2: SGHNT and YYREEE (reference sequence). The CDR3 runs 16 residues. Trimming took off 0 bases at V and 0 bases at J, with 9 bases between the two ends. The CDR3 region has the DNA TGTGCCAGCAGCTTGGCCGGGACGCCGAACACCGGGGAGCTGTTTTTT. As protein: CASSLAGTPNTGELFF.

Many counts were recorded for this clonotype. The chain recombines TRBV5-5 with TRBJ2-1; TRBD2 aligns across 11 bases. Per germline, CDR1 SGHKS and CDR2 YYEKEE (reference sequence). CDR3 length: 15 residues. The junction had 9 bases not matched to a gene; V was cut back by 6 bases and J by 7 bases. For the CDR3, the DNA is TGTGCCAGCAACCTAGCGGGGGGAGGTGGGAATGAGCAGTTCTTC. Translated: CASNLAGGGGNEQFF. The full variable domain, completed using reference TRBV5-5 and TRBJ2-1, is DAGVTQSPTHLIKTRGQQVTLRCSPISGHKSVSWYQQVLGQGPQFIFQYYEKEERGRGNFPDRFSARQFPNYSSELNVNALLLGDSALYLCASNLAGGGGNEQFFGPGTRLTVL.

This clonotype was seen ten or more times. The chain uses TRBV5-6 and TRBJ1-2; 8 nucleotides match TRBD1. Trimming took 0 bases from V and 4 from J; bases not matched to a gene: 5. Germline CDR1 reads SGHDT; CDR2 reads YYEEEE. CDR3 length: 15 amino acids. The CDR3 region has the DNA TGTGCCAGCAGCTTGGGTCCAGGGGGCGGCTATGGCTACACCTTC. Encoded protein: CASSLGPGGGYGYTF. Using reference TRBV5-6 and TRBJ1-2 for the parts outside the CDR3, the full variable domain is DAGVTQSPTHLIKTRGQQVTLRCSPKSGHDTVSWYQQALGQGPQFIFQYYEEEERQRGNFPDRFSGHQFPNYSSELNVNALLLGDSALYLCASSLGPGGGYGYTFGSGTRLTVV.

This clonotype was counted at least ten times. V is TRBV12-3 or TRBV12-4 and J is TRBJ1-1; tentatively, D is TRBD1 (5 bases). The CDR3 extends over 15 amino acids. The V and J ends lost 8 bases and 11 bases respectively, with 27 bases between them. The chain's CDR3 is CASAPGGGGRFRAFF. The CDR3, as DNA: TGTGCCAGCGCCCCGGGGGGTGGGGGAAGGTTTCGGGCTTTCTTT.

The CDR3 region has the DNA TGTGCCAGCAGCTTGGCCATCCGGTTTCCAGATACGCAGTATTTT. Translated: CASSLAIRFPDTQYF. This sequence joins TRBV5-6 and TRBJ2-3, with D hard to call. This CDR3 has 15 amino acids. Germline CDR1 SGHDT, CDR2 YYEEEE. V gave up 0 bases and J gave up 4 bases, with 12 bases separating them. The full variable domain, with the rest looked up from reference TRBV5-6 and TRBJ2-3, is DAGVTQSPTHLIKTRGQQVTLRCSPKSGHDTVSWYQQALGQGPQFIFQYYEEEERQRGNFPDRFSGHQFPNYSSELNVNALLLGDSALYLCASSLAIRFPDTQYFGPGTRLTVL.

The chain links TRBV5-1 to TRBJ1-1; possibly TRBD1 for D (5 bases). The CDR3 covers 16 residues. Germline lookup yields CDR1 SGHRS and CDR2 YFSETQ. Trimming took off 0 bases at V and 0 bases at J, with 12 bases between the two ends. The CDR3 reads CASSLVGPPMNTEAFF. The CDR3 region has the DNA TGCGCCAGCAGCTTGGTGGGGCCCCCCATGAACACTGAAGCTTTCTTT.

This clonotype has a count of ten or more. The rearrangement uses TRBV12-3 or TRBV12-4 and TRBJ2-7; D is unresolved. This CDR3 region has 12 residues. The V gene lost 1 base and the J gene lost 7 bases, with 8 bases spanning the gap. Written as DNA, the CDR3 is TGTGCCAGCAGTTTAGGATTGGGAGAGCAGTACTTC. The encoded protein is CASSLGLGEQYF.

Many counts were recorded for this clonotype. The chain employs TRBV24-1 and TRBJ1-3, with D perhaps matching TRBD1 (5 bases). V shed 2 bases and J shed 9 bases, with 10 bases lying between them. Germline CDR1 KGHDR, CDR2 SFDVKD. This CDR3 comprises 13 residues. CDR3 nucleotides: TGTGCCACCAGTGATTCGGGGCAATCCACCATATATTTT. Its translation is CATSDSGQSTIYF.